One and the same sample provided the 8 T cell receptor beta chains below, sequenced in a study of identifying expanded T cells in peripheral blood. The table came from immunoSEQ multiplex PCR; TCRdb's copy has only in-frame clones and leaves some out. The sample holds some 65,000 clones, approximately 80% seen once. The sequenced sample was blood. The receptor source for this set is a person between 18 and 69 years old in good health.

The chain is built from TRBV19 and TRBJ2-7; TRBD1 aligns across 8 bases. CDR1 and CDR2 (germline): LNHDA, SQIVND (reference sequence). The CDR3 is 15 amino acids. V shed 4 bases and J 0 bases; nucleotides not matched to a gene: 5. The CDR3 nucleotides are TGTGCCAGTAGTAAGACAGGGGTAGACTCCTACGAGCAGTACTTC. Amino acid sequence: CASSKTGVDSYEQYF.

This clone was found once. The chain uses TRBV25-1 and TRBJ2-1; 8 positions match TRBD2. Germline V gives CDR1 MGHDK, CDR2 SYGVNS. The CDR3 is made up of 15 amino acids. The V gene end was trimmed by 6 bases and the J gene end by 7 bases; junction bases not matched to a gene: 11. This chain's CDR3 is CASRLTSGRANEQFF. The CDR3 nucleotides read TGTGCCAGCAGACTAACTAGCGGCCGGGCGAATGAGCAGTTCTTC.

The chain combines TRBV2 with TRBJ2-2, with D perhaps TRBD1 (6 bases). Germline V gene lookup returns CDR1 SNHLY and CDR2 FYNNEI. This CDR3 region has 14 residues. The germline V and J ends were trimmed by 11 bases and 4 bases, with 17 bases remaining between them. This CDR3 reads CAGKDQGPTGELFF. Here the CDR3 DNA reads TGTGCCGGCAAGGATCAGGGGCCCACCGGGGAGCTGTTTTTT.

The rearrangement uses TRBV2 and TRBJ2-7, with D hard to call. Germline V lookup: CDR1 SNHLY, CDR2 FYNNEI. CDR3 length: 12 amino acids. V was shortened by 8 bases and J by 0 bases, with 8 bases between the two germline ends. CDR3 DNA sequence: TGTGCCAGCTCCCCAGGCTCCTACGAGCAGTACTTC. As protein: CASSPGSYEQYF.

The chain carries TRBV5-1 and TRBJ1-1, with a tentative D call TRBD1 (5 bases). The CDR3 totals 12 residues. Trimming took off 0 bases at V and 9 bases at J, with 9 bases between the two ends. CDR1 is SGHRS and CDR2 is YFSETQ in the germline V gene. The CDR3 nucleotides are TGCGCCAGCAGCTTGGGGGACTCCAAAGCTTTCTTT. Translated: CASSLGDSKAFF.

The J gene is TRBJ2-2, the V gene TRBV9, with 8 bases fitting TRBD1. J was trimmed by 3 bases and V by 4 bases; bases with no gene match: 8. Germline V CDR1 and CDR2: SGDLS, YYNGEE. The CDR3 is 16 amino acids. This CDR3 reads CASSYRTGRDTGELFF. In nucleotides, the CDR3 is TGTGCCAGCAGCTACCGGACAGGGCGGGACACCGGGGAGCTGTTTTTT. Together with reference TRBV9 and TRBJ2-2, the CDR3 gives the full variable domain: DSGVTQTPKHLITATGQRVTLRCSPRSGDLSVYWYQQSLDQGLQFLIQYYNGEERAKGNILERFSAQQFPDLHSELNLSSLELGDSALYFCASSYRTGRDTGELFFGEGSRLTVL.

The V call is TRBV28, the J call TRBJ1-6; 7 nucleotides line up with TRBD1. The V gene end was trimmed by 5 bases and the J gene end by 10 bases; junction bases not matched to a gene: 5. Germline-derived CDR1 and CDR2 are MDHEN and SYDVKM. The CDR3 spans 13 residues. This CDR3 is CASSPRTGSPLHF. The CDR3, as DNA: TGTGCCAGCAGTCCCCGGACAGGATCACCCCTCCACTTT.

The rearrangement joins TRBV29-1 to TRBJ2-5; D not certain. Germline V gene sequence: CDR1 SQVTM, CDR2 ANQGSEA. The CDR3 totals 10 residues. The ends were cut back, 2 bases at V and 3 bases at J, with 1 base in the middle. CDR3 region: CSVEKETQYF. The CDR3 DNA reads TGCAGCGTTGAAAAAGAGACCCAGTACTTC.